The rows below give T cell receptor beta chains drawn from one sample of a study of early T cells in non-severe SARS-CoV-2 infection. Each CDR3 protein gets one entry after TCRdb re-called the 5' RACE reads with MiXCR. The data show some 70,000 distinct CDR3 sequences, 4% to 5.5% seen once. The sequencing sample was made of whole blood. The source is an adult who was a healthcare worker with PCR-confirmed SARS-CoV-2 infection or an uninfected control (not recorded which). Each CDR3 is given with its conserved first and last residue. A D gene is named only where the DNA matches it firmly. Only part of the rows carry a size: once, few, many, or a class if the clone is expanded.

V gene	CDR3 length	D gene	J gene	clone size	CDR3 protein	CDR3 DNA
TRBV29-1	14	TRBD1	TRBJ2-3	few	CSVVWGQGTDTQYF	TGCAGCGTTGTTTGGGGACAGGGGACAGATACGCAGTATTTT
TRBV27	17	.	TRBJ2-6	.	CATGMGGFFSGANVLTF	TGTGCCACCGGTATGGGTGGCTTCTTCTCTGGGGCCAACGTCCTGACTTTC
TRBV11-2	14	TRBD1	TRBJ1-1	many	CASSRSRGPVEAFF	TGTGCCAGCAGCCGTTCCAGGGGGCCTGTGGAAGCTTTCTTT
TRBV11-2	15	TRBD2	TRBJ2-2	many	CASSRGGRNTGELFF	TGTGCCAGCAGCCGGGGGGGCCGGAACACCGGGGAGCTGTTTTTT
TRBV19	15	.	TRBJ2-7	.	CASRMAGVDSYEQYF	TGTGCCAGTAGAATGGCCGGCGTCGACTCCTACGAGCAGTACTTC
TRBV5-1	15	TRBD2	TRBJ2-1	many	CASSFNSGGANEQFF	TGCGCCAGCAGCTTTAACAGCGGGGGAGCGAATGAGCAGTTCTTC
TRBV24-1	13	.	TRBJ1-1	many	CATSAGPHTEAFF	TGTGCCACCAGTGCGGGGCCTCACACTGAAGCTTTCTTT
TRBV6-2/TRBV6-3	15	TRBD2	TRBJ2-5	medium-sized	CASSYSGGSWETQYF	TGTGCCAGCAGTTACTCTGGCGGGAGCTGGGAGACCCAGTACTTC
TRBV18	14	.	TRBJ1-5	.	CASSPISDNQPQHF	TGTGCCAGCTCACCAATTTCGGATAATCAGCCCCAGCATTTT
TRBV7-2	17	.	TRBJ2-2	few	CASSLDFEAGRAGELFF	TGTGCCAGCAGCTTAGATTTCGAGGCGGGTCGGGCCGGGGAGCTGTTTTTT
TRBV28	15	TRBD1	TRBJ2-2	few	CASSLSGQESGELFF	TGTGCCAGCAGTTTAAGTGGACAGGAATCCGGGGAGCTGTTTTTT
TRBV15	15	.	TRBJ1-3	many	CATSRDLGSGNTIYF	TGTGCCACCAGCAGAGATTTGGGTTCTGGAAACACCATATATTTT
TRBV10-3	14	TRBD1	TRBJ1-6	few	CAIMPTGDNSPPHF	TGTGCCATCATGCCCACAGGGGATAATTCACCCCCCCACTTT
TRBV28	17	TRBD2	TRBJ2-5	many	CASSELTSGTFQETQYF	TGTGCCAGCAGTGAACTGACTAGCGGGACCTTTCAAGAGACCCAGTACTTC
TRBV4-1	12	.	TRBJ2-7	.	CASSSRGDEQYF	TGCGCCAGCAGCTCCCGGGGCGACGAGCAGTACTTC
TRBV3-1	15	TRBD1	TRBJ1-6	many	CASSLGTGVPSPLHF	TGTGCCAGCAGCCTCGGGACAGGGGTTCCTTCACCCCTCCACTTT
TRBV7-9	12	.	TRBJ1-1	many	CASSFDRTEAFF	TGTGCCAGCAGCTTCGATCGGACAGAAGCTTTCTTT
TRBV20-1	15	.	TRBJ1-4	few	CSARQQTPTNEKLFF	TGCAGTGCTAGGCAGCAGACTCCAACTAATGAAAAACTGTTTTTT
TRBV5-4	17	TRBD2	TRBJ2-5	few	CASSRWASGRARETQYF	TGTGCCAGCAGCCGTTGGGCTAGCGGGAGGGCCCGAGAGACCCAGTACTTC
TRBV6-2/TRBV6-3	16	.	TRBJ1-5	many	CASSYSAGYSNQPQHF	TGTGCCAGCAGTTACTCGGCAGGGTATAGCAATCAGCCCCAGCATTTT
TRBV12-5	16	TRBD1	TRBJ1-1	few	CASGLPTGGPNTEAFF	TGTGCTAGTGGTTTGCCGACAGGGGGCCCGAACACTGAAGCTTTCTTT
TRBV27	15	.	TRBJ1-2	many	CASSPHNRDVYGYTF	TGTGCCAGCAGTCCCCATAACAGGGACGTCTATGGCTACACCTTC
TRBV7-2	16	TRBD2	TRBJ2-1	many	CASSFRRGGQYNEQFF	TGTGCCAGCAGTTTTAGGCGGGGGGGCCAGTACAATGAGCAGTTCTTC
TRBV7-9	14	.	TRBJ1-2	many	CASSLEATNYGYTF	TGTGCCAGCAGCTTAGAGGCCACTAACTATGGCTACACCTTC
TRBV11-2	15	.	TRBJ2-3	many	CASSHTAFRTDTQYF	TGTGCCAGCAGTCATACTGCATTCCGGACAGATACGCAGTATTTT
TRBV30	14	TRBD1	TRBJ1-4	many	CAWSPGQGREKLFF	TGTGCCTGGAGCCCCGGACAGGGAAGGGAAAAACTGTTTTTT
TRBV9	16	TRBD1	TRBJ2-3	few	CASSPRRGQGSDTQYF	TGTGCCAGCAGTCCCCGTAGGGGACAGGGTTCAGATACGCAGTATTTT
TRBV5-6	12	TRBD2	TRBJ2-7	few	CASNGLAGFPYF	TGTGCCAGCAATGGACTAGCGGGATTTCCGTACTTC
TRBV12-3/TRBV12-4	12	.	TRBJ1-5	many	CASSPGGRTQHF	TGTGCCAGCAGTCCCGGGGGCAGGACCCAGCATTTT
TRBV5-1	13	TRBD1	TRBJ1-1	many	CASGDRGNTEAFF	TGCGCCAGCGGCGACAGGGGAAACACTGAAGCTTTCTTT
TRBV2	13	TRBD2	TRBJ2-1	.	CASTPTSVNEQFF	TGTGCCAGCACCCCCACTAGCGTTAATGAGCAGTTCTTC
TRBV3-1	15	.	TRBJ2-1	many	CASSPANIQFHEQFF	TGTGCCAGCAGCCCAGCTAATATCCAGTTCCATGAGCAGTTCTTC
TRBV6-1	16	.	TRBJ2-2	many	CASSESEAFGTGELFF	TGTGCCAGCAGTGAAAGTGAGGCATTTGGAACCGGGGAGCTGTTTTTT
TRBV5-8	15	.	TRBJ1-5	many	CASSRGRGINQPQHF	TGTGCCAGCAGCAGAGGAAGGGGGATCAATCAGCCCCAGCATTTT
TRBV19	12	.	TRBJ1-2	many	CASAEYNYGYTF	TGTGCCAGTGCGGAATATAACTATGGCTACACCTTC
TRBV29-1	14	.	TRBJ2-7	.	CSVAGTGNSYEQYF	TGCAGCGTTGCTGGGACGGGGAACTCCTACGAGCAGTACTTC
TRBV20-1	15	.	TRBJ2-3	.	CSARSRTSSTDTQYF	TGCAGTGCTAGAAGTAGAACATCTAGCACAGATACGCAGTATTTT
TRBV3-1	16	.	TRBJ1-2	many	CASSQAPTSRLPYYTF	TGTGCCAGCAGCCAAGCCCCGACAAGCCGACTCCCGTACTACACCTTC
TRBV6-1	14	.	TRBJ2-3	many	CASTARQGTDTQYF	TGTGCCAGCACGGCTCGTCAGGGGACAGATACGCAGTATTTT
TRBV18	12	.	TRBJ1-1	many	CASSLMNTEAFF	TGTGCCAGCTCCCTCATGAACACTGAAGCTTTCTTT
TRBV12-3/TRBV12-4	13	TRBD1	TRBJ1-2	many	CASSPGQGIRNTF	TGTGCCAGCAGCCCGGGACAGGGCATTCGAAACACCTTC
TRBV4-2	15	TRBD2	TRBJ2-7	many	CASSFRTGGMNEQYF	TGTGCCAGCAGCTTCCGAACGGGAGGTATGAACGAGCAGTACTTC
TRBV27	16	.	TRBJ1-6	many	CASSSRGSLNNSPLHF	TGTGCCAGCAGTTCTCGCGGGTCCCTGAATAATTCACCCCTCCACTTT
TRBV10-2	12	.	TRBJ1-5	few	CASSEGGQPQHF	TGCGCCAGCAGTGAGGGAGGTCAGCCCCAGCATTTT
TRBV19	14	TRBD1	TRBJ1-6	.	CASSTTGGSSPLHF	TGTGCCAGTAGTACCACAGGGGGCAGTTCACCCCTCCACTTT
TRBV29-1	14	TRBD2	TRBJ2-7	many	CSVEASGRDYEQYF	TGCAGCGTTGAGGCTAGCGGGAGGGATTACGAGCAGTACTTC